What follows are 19 T cell receptor beta chains derived from one specimen sequenced in a study of blood T cells in healthy people across ages (dated by TCRdb to 2014 to 2015). The library came from 5' RACE. Instrument on record: Illumina HiSeq 2500. A second PCR of roughly 6 to 11 cycles was run with a J-beta primer mix and a sample-barcoded 5' primer. TCRdb trimmed the raw reads at Q25, called clones with MiXCR and kept productive beta chains. Each record represents a unique CDR3 protein, reported with the most common genes and DNA among its rows. This sample comprises 380,000 or so distinct CDR3 sequences, roughly half of them detected only once. 45% to 55% of the sample lies in the top ten. Input material: blood. Receptors were obtained from a man between 60 and 75 years old in good health.

In regard to this clonotype: A clone one base away is much larger, so this may be a read error. This chain's CDR3 is CASSFRSYEQYF. In DNA form, the CDR3 reads TGTGCCAGCAGCTTCAGGTCCTACGAGCAGTACTTC. The rearrangement joins TRBV7-9 to TRBJ2-7; D is unclear. V was pared by 3 bases and J by 1 base, with 4 bases between. The V gene's germline CDR1 is SEHNR and CDR2 FQNEAQ (reference sequence). The CDR3 sequence is 12 residues long.

V and J are TRBV6-1 and TRBJ1-2; D call uncertain. Germline CDR1 MNHNS, CDR2 SASEGT. V was trimmed by 2 bases and J by 6 bases, leaving 10 bases between them. The CDR3 length is 13 residues. The CDR3 DNA reads TGTGCCAGCAGTGAAACTGGGTCTAATGGCTACACCTTC. Translation gives CASSETGSNGYTF.

There are many counts of this clonotype. The chain links TRBV29-1 to TRBJ2-3, with 11 bases matching TRBD2. Trimming cost V 7 bases and J 7 bases; bases outside gene matches: 4. Germline loops: CDR1 SQVTM, CDR2 ANQGSEA. The CDR3 is made up of 12 amino acids. The CDR3 nucleotides read TGCAGCGCCGGGACTAGCGGTAATACGCAGTATTTT. Its translation is CSAGTSGNTQYF.

In this sample, this clonotype turned up a few times. The CDR3 DNA is TGCAGTGCTAGACACAGACAGGGAGGGAACACTGAAGCTTTCTTT. Residues: CSARHRQGGNTEAFF. The V gene is TRBV20-1, the J gene TRBJ1-1, with 7 bases identical to TRBD1. This CDR3 is 15 amino acids long. Trimming removed 2 bases from V and 1 base from J; junction bases left unmatched: 7. Germline CDR1 and CDR2: DFQATT and SNEGSKA (reference sequence).

The chain is built from TRBV5-1 and TRBJ2-5; 9 bases fit TRBD1. The J call may be in error: the DNA end matches TRBJ2-7 better. Germline CDR1 SGHRS, CDR2 YFSETQ. The CDR3 has 14 amino acids. The CDR3 reads CASSLGDRAHEQYF. The DNA of the CDR3 is TGCGCCAGCAGCTTAGGGGACAGGGCCCACGAGCAGTACTTC.

V gene TRBV21-1 combines with J gene TRBJ2-7; TRBD2, the table's D call, was not compared with the DNA. TRBV21-1 is a recognized pseudogene. The CDR3 contains 16 residues. CDR3 sequence: CASSKGGTSDSYEQYF. Written as DNA, the CDR3 is TGTGCCAGCAGCAAAGGCGGTACTAGTGATAGTTACGAGCAGTACTTC.

This chain links TRBV10-3 with TRBJ1-6, with 7 positions matching TRBD1. Germline-derived CDR1 and CDR2 are ENHRY and SYGVKD. V lost 4 bases and J lost 7; bases outside the gene matches: 10. This CDR3 is built from 16 residues. The CDR3 DNA reads as TGTGCCATCAGTGCGGGACAGCAAATTTCAAATTCACCCCTCCACTTT. Protein: CAISAGQQISNSPLHF.

The J gene is TRBJ2-7, the V gene TRBV7-2, with D possibly matching TRBD2 (5 bases). The CDR3 extends over 14 amino acids. Trimming left V 4 bases short and J 6 bases short, with 16 bases between. Germline values: CDR1 SGHTA, CDR2 FQGNSA. The CDR3 DNA reads TGTGCCAGCAGCTACCGGGCGGGTCGTTCCGAGCAGTACTTC. This encodes CASSYRAGRSEQYF.

This clonotype was observed a few times. J is TRBJ2-5 and V is TRBV11-2; a possible D gene is TRBD2 (7 bases). CDR3 length equals 16 residues. Germline V gives CDR1 SGHAT, CDR2 FQNNGV. The germline V and J ends were trimmed by 4 bases and 6 bases, with 21 bases remaining between them. The CDR3 sequence: CASSSPSGGGGKTQYF. The CDR3 coding sequence is TGTGCCAGCAGCTCCCCATCTGGCGGGGGCGGGAAGACCCAGTACTTC.

This clonotype was counted only a few times. The rearrangement links TRBV28 to TRBJ1-2, with TRBD1 identical over 8 bases. The CDR3 runs 15 residues. V lost 6 bases, J lost 4 bases, and 10 bases stayed unmatched. Germline V lookup: CDR1 MDHEN, CDR2 SYDVKM. The CDR3 DNA follows: TGTGCCAGCAGGCGGCAGGGGGCATGGGGCTATGGCTACACCTTC. Encoded protein: CASRRQGAWGYGYTF.

There are a few counts of this clonotype. V gene TRBV7-9 combines with J gene TRBJ1-2, with 7 nucleotides matching TRBD1. The CDR3 is made up of 13 amino acids. V dropped 5 bases and J dropped 7; count of bases not matched to a gene: 7. Per germline, CDR1 SEHNR and CDR2 FQNEAQ (reference sequence). The DNA for the CDR3 is TGTGCCAGCAGCGCGACAGGGCCTCTTGGCTACACCTTC. Protein: CASSATGPLGYTF.

There are many counts of this clonotype. In DNA, the CDR3 is TGTGCCAGCAGCCAGATCTTCGACAGGGGCACTGAAGCTTTCTTT. Its protein product is CASSQIFDRGTEAFF. The chain recombines TRBV14 with TRBJ1-1; 8 nucleotides match TRBD1. V trimming: 3 bases; J trimming: 4 bases; junction bases outside the gene matches: 7. From germline, CDR1 is SGHDN and CDR2 FVKESK. The CDR3 extends over 15 amino acids.

V gene TRBV5-6 combines with J gene TRBJ2-5; D gene ambiguous. CDR3 length: 15 amino acids. The germline V gene has CDR1 SGHDT and CDR2 YYEEEE. The V and J ends lost 3 bases and 4 bases respectively, with 16 bases between them. This CDR3 is CASSSGQVLIETQYF. CDR3 in DNA: TGTGCCAGCAGCTCTGGGCAGGTTCTGATAGAGACCCAGTACTTC.

As concerns this clonotype: Just one base apart from a much larger clone, this may be a read error. CDR3 residues: CASSQNRAASYEQYF. CDR3 nucleotide sequence: TGTGCCAGCAGCCAAAACAGGGCAGCCTCCTACGAGCAGTACTTC. The chain uses TRBV3-1 and TRBJ2-7, with D maybe TRBD1 (6 bases). Germline loops: CDR1 LGHDT, CDR2 YNNKEL (reference sequence). V dropped 2 bases and J dropped 0 bases, with 11 bases sitting between them. The CDR3 consists of 15 residues.

V and J are TRBV20-1 and TRBJ2-7, with 7 bases identical to TRBD2. V lost 3 bases, J lost 9 bases, and 11 bases stayed unmatched. Germline loops: CDR1 DFQATT, CDR2 SNEGSKA (reference sequence). The CDR3 extends over 13 amino acids. CDR3 protein: CSASSEVASGQYF. In DNA, the CDR3 is TGCAGTGCTAGTTCCGAGGTGGCTAGCGGGCAGTACTTC.

V gene TRBV20-1 combines with J gene TRBJ1-4; weak D call: TRBD1 (5 bases). The length of the CDR3 is 13 residues. Germline V gene sequence: CDR1 DFQATT, CDR2 SNEGSKA (reference sequence). V was pared by 5 bases and J by 2 bases, with 9 bases between. The CDR3 region is CSALGDTNEKLFF. In nucleotides, the CDR3 is TGCAGTGCTCTGGGGGACACTAATGAAAAACTGTTTTTT.

The chain carries TRBV7-2 and TRBJ2-2; 7 bases map to TRBD1. The germline CDR1 and CDR2 sequences are SGHTA and FQGNSA. Trimming removed 5 bases from V and 6 bases from J; junction bases left unmatched: 15. This CDR3 spans 17 amino acids. Written as DNA, the CDR3 is TGTGCCAGCAGCGGGGCCTCGACAGGGCCCCCACCCGGGGAGCTGTTTTTT. It codes for CASSGASTGPPPGELFF.

Only a few counts were recorded for this clonotype. The V gene is TRBV7-2, the J gene TRBJ1-4; 9 bases match TRBD1. Per the germline V gene, CDR1 is SGHTA and CDR2 is FQGNSA. Trimming cost V 1 base and J 3 bases; bases outside gene matches: 0. The CDR3 runs 15 residues. The CDR3 coding sequence is TGTGCCAGCAGCTTAGGGACAGGGGCTAATGAAAAACTGTTTTTT. Its translation is CASSLGTGANEKLFF.

The V gene is TRBV5-8, the J gene TRBJ1-2; D is perhaps TRBD1 (5 bases). With 0 bases removed from V and 8 bases from J, the gap between germline ends came to 17 bases. CDR3 length equals 15 residues. CDR1 and CDR2 (germline): SGHTS, YDEGEE. CDR3 amino acids: CASSLGSWDGSGYTF. The CDR3 nucleotides read TGTGCCAGCAGCTTGGGCTCTTGGGACGGGAGCGGCTACACCTTC.